The 20 T cell receptor beta chains in this list originate from one sample, sequenced in a study of blood T cell repertoires in COVID-19. Generated by immunoSEQ multiplex PCR, the TCRdb table keeps only in-frame clones and is missing some. The sample includes some 300,000 clones, roughly 87% of them seen just once. Sequencing input: PBMCs or T cells enriched from blood (not recorded which). The source of these receptors is a woman aged 25 to 39 who had recovered from COVID-19.

The chain is built from TRBV2 and TRBJ2-5; D uncertain. The CDR3 is 12 amino acids. In germline, CDR1 is SNHLY, CDR2 FYNNEI. V was clipped by 6 bases and J by 5 bases, with 10 bases between them. CDR3 in amino acids: CASRAVIETQYF. The CDR3 nucleotides read TGTGCCAGCAGGGCCGTGATTGAGACCCAGTACTTC.

The chain couples TRBV6-6 to TRBJ1-2, with 11 bases lining up with TRBD1. The germline V gene encodes CDR1 MNHNY and CDR2 SVGAGI (reference sequence). The CDR3 has 14 amino acids. Trimming cost V 7 bases and J 7 bases; bases outside gene matches: 8. This CDR3 reads CASTGQGALGGYTF. The CDR3 DNA reads as TGTGCCAGCACAGGACAGGGGGCGTTGGGTGGCTACACCTTC.

The rearrangement joins TRBV6-5 to TRBJ2-7, with D maybe TRBD1 (6 bases). Per the germline V gene, CDR1 is MNHEY and CDR2 is SVGAGI. V was shortened by 7 bases and J by 3 bases, with 16 bases between the two germline ends. The CDR3 sequence is 14 residues long. The CDR3 coding sequence is TGTGCCAGCATGAGGGCAGCGACAGGCTACGAGCAGTACTTC. This sequence encodes CASMRAATGYEQYF.

The genes are TRBV28 and TRBJ2-1; tentatively, D is TRBD1 (6 bases). Between the trimmed V and J ends, which lost 10 bases and 6 bases, there was a span of 16 bases. Germline CDR1 and CDR2: MDHEN and SYDVKM. The CDR3 loop spans 13 amino acids. The CDR3: CATRGQASNEQFF. The CDR3 DNA reads TGTGCCACCAGGGGCCAGGCGAGCAATGAGCAGTTCTTC.

This clone was found a few times. The chain joins TRBV29-1 to TRBJ2-7; 12 bases fit TRBD1. Looked up from germline, CDR1 is SQVTM and CDR2 is ANQGSEA. Trimming removed 4 bases from V and 5 bases from J; junction bases left unmatched: 9. This CDR3 spans 15 amino acids. CDR3 in DNA: TGCAGCGTTGGACGACCGGGACAGGGGGCGAACGAGCAGTACTTC. Amino acid sequence: CSVGRPGQGANEQYF.

The gene calls are TRBV10-3 and TRBJ2-5; TRBD2 matches at 7 bases. The CDR3 is 15 residues long. Germline V gene data show CDR1 as ENHRY and CDR2 as SYGVKD. Unmatched junction bases numbered 5, after V lost 0 bases and J lost 4 bases. Here the CDR3 reads CAISESGEGGETQYF. The CDR3 DNA reads as TGTGCCATCAGTGAGTCGGGGGAGGGCGGAGAGACCCAGTACTTC.

J is TRBJ2-3 and V is TRBV10-2, with 13 bases identical to TRBD2. Germline V lookup: CDR1 WSHSY, CDR2 SAAADI. Losses at the gene ends were 6 bases for V and 1 base for J; bases not matched to a gene: 4. This CDR3 contains 16 residues. CDR3 amino acids: CASSPTSGGGTDTQYF. In DNA form, the CDR3 reads TGCGCCAGCAGCCCTACTAGCGGGGGGGGCACAGATACGCAGTATTTT.

The rearrangement uses TRBV21-1 and TRBJ2-3; the D call TRBD1 from the table was never checked on the DNA. TRBV21-1 is described as a pseudogene. The CDR3 spans 17 residues. The CDR3: CASSKGPWTGRADTQYF. The DNA for the CDR3 is TGTGCCAGCAGCAAAGGACCTTGGACAGGGAGGGCAGATACGCAGTATTTT.

The chain carries TRBV5-1 and TRBJ2-7; TRBD1 is a possible D gene (6 bases). CDR1 is SGHRS and CDR2 is YFSETQ in the germline V gene. The V end lost 0 bases, the J end lost 3 bases, and 13 bases lay between the germline ends. The CDR3 is 15 amino acids. Written as DNA, the CDR3 is TGCGCCAGCAGCTTGGGCGCAGGACAGAGCTACGAGCAGTACTTC. Translation gives CASSLGAGQSYEQYF.

This clone came up once. The rearrangement links TRBV7-9 to TRBJ2-6; TRBD1 aligns across 7 bases. This CDR3 is built from 18 residues. Germline V gene lookup returns CDR1 SEHNR and CDR2 FQNEAQ (reference sequence). J was trimmed by 2 bases and V by 2 bases; bases with no gene match: 9. The DNA for the CDR3 is TGTGCCAGCAGCTTAAGTTGGATGGGGACAGCTGGGGCCAACGTCCTGACTTTC. It encodes CASSLSWMGTAGANVLTF.

This clone was picked up a small number of times. The chain links TRBV21-1 to TRBJ1-2; the listed D gene, TRBD1, was not tested against the DNA. TRBV21-1 is termed a pseudogene. The CDR3 consists of 14 residues. For the CDR3, the DNA is TGTGCCAGCAGCAAGACCCAGGGGTCTTATGGCTACACCTTC. It yields the protein CASSKTQGSYGYTF.

The CDR3 DNA sequence: TGTGCCAGTAGGAGGACAGGGTTTAACTATGGCTACACCTTC. Protein sequence: CASRRTGFNYGYTF. V is TRBV19 and J is TRBJ1-2; 8 bases are a match to TRBD1. J lost 1 base, V lost 6 bases, and 4 bases had no gene match. This CDR3 is 14 amino acids long. Germline loops: CDR1 LNHDA, CDR2 SQIVND (reference sequence).

The chain joins TRBV5-4 to TRBJ1-1, with TRBD1 matching over 8 bases. CDR3 length: 15 amino acids. J was trimmed by 3 bases and V by 4 bases; bases with no gene match: 8. Germline V gene sequence: CDR1 SGHNT, CDR2 YYREEE (reference sequence). The CDR3 DNA follows: TGTGCCAGCAGCAGACGGACAGGGAGGGACACTGAAGCTTTCTTT. As protein: CASSRRTGRDTEAFF.

This clone showed up just once. The rearrangement links TRBV5-5 to TRBJ1-2; 7 bases map to TRBD1. The CDR3 totals 17 residues. The germline V gene encodes CDR1 SGHKS and CDR2 YYEKEE (reference sequence). J gave up 1 base and V 5 bases, and 14 bases lay outside the gene matches. CDR3 protein: CASRTPGQTTFNYGYTF. The CDR3 region has the DNA TGTGCCAGCAGGACGCCGGGACAGACCACCTTTAACTATGGCTACACCTTC.

This sequence joins TRBV28 and TRBJ1-1; 8 bases match TRBD1. CDR3 size: 14 residues. The V gene's germline CDR1 is MDHEN and CDR2 SYDVKM. The junction had 4 bases not matched to a gene; V was cut back by 6 bases and J by 1 base. The CDR3 DNA is TGTGCCAGCAGGACACAGGGGGGGAACACTGAAGCTTTCTTT. This gives the protein CASRTQGGNTEAFF.

The V call is TRBV28, the J call TRBJ1-2; 11 bases match TRBD1. The CDR3 consists of 13 residues. CDR1 and CDR2 from the germline V gene are MDHEN and SYDVKM. After removal of 5 bases from V and 8 bases from J, the junction contained 4 bases not matched to a gene. CDR3 in DNA: TGTGCCAGCAGTCTCCGGGACAGGGGGGGCTACACCTTC. This encodes CASSLRDRGGYTF.

This clone was detected only once. The chain is built from TRBV7-9 and TRBJ1-1; possible D gene TRBD1, 5 bases. CDR3 length: 14 residues. The V and J ends lost 4 bases and 4 bases respectively, with 13 bases between them. Germline assignment: CDR1 SEHNR and CDR2 FQNEAQ (reference sequence). The CDR3 nucleotides are TGTGCCAGCAGCTCGCAGGGTTACAGCACTGAAGCTTTCTTT. Translating it yields CASSSQGYSTEAFF.

This chain connects TRBV28 to TRBJ1-4; 7 positions match TRBD1. This CDR3 region has 16 residues. The trim removed 3 bases at V and 8 bases at J, leaving 12 bases unmatched. Germline CDR1 reads MDHEN; CDR2 reads SYDVKM. The CDR3 region has the DNA TGTGCCAGCAGTTTTGGGGCAGGGGGTTTTGGCGAAAAACTGTTTTTT. This codes for CASSFGAGGFGEKLFF.

This clone appeared a single time. The chain carries TRBV19 and TRBJ1-1; D is uncertain. This CDR3 has 14 residues. The ends were cut back, 5 bases at V and 5 bases at J, with 15 bases in the middle. Germline V gene sequence: CDR1 LNHDA, CDR2 SQIVND (reference sequence). The CDR3 region is CASSLQPGRTEAFF. The CDR3 DNA sequence: TGTGCCAGTAGTTTACAACCGGGTAGGACTGAAGCTTTCTTT. The full variable domain, its missing parts supplied by reference TRBV19 and TRBJ1-1, is DGGITQSPKYLFRKEGQNVTLSCEQNLNHDAMYWYRQDPGQGLRLIYYSQIVNDFQKGDIAEGYSVSREKKESFPLTVTSAQKNPTAFYLCASSLQPGRTEAFFGQGTRLTVV.

This clone appeared once. The genes are TRBV5-8 and TRBJ1-6, with D maybe TRBD1 (5 bases). Deletions cut 0 bases from V and 8 bases from J, with 15 bases between. The germline V gene encodes CDR1 SGHTS and CDR2 YDEGEE. This CDR3 spans 16 amino acids. CDR3 sequence: CASSLVGAAGDSPLHF. The CDR3 nucleotides read TGTGCCAGCAGCTTGGTAGGGGCGGCGGGGGATTCACCCCTCCACTTT.